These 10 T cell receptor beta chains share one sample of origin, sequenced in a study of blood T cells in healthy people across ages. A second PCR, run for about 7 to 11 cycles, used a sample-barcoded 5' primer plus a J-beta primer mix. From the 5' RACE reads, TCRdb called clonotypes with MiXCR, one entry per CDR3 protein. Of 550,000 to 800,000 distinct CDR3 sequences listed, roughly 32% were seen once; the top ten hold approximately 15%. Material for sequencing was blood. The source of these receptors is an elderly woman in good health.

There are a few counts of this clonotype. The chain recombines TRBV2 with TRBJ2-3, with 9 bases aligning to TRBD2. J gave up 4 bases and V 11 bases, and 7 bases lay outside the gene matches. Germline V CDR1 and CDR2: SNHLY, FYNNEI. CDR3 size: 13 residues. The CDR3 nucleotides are TGTGCCGGCAATGCGGGGGGGCCAGATACGCAGTATTTT. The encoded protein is CAGNAGGPDTQYF.

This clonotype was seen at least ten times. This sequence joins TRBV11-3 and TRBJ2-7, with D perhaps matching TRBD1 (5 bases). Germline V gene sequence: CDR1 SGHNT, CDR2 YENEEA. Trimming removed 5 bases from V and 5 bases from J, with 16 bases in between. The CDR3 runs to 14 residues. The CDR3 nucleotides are TGTGCCAGCAGCCCGAGAGTGGGGCTCGACGAGCAGTACTTC. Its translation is CASSPRVGLDEQYF.

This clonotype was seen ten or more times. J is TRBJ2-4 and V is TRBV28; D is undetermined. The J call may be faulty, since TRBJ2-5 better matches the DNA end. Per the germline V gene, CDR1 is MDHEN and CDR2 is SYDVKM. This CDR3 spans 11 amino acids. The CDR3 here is CASSSPGTQYF. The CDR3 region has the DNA TGTGCCAGCAGTTCCCCCGGGACCCAGTACTTC.

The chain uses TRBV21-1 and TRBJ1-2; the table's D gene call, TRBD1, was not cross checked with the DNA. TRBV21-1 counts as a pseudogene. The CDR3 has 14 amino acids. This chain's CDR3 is CASSRKAGQHGYTF. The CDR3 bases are TGTGCCAGCAGCAGAAAGGCGGGACAACATGGCTACACCTTC.

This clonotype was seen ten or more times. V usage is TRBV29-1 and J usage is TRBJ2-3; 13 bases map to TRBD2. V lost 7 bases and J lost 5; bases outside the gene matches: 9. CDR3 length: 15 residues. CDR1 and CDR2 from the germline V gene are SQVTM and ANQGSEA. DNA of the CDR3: TGCAGCGCGTCCGGGACTAGCGGGAATATAGATACGCAGTATTTT. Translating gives CSASGTSGNIDTQYF.

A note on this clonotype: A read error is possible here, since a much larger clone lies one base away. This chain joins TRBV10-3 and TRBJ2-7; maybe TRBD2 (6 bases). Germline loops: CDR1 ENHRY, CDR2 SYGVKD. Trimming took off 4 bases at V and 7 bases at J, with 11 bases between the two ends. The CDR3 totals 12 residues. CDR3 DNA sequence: TGTGCCATCAGTGGGCGGGGATTAGAGCAGTACTTC. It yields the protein CAISGRGLEQYF.

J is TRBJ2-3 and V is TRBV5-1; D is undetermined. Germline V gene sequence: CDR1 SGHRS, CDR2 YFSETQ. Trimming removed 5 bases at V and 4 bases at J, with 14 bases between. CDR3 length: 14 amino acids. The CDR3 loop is CASRLQGPADTQYF. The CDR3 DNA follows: TGCGCCAGCAGGTTGCAAGGGCCGGCAGATACGCAGTATTTT.

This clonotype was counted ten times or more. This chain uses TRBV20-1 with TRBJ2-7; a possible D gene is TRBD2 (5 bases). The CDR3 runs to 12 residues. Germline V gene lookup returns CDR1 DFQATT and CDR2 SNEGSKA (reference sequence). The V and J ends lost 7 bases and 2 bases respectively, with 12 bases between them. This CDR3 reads CSVASGTYEQYF. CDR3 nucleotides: TGCAGTGTAGCGTCGGGGACCTACGAGCAGTACTTC.

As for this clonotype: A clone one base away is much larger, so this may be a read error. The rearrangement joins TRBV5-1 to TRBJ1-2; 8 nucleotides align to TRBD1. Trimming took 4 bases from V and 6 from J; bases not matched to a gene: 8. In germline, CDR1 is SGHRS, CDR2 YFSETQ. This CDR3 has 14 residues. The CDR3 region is CASSLEQGGHGYTF. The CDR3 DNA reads TGCGCCAGCAGCCTGGAACAGGGGGGCCATGGCTACACCTTC.

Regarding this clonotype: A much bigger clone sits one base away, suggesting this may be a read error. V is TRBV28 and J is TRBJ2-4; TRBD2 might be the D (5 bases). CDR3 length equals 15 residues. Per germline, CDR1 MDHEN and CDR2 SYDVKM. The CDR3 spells CASSLGELAKNIRYF. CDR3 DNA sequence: TGTGCCAGCAGTTTGGGTGAGCTAGCCAAAAACATTCGGTACTTC.